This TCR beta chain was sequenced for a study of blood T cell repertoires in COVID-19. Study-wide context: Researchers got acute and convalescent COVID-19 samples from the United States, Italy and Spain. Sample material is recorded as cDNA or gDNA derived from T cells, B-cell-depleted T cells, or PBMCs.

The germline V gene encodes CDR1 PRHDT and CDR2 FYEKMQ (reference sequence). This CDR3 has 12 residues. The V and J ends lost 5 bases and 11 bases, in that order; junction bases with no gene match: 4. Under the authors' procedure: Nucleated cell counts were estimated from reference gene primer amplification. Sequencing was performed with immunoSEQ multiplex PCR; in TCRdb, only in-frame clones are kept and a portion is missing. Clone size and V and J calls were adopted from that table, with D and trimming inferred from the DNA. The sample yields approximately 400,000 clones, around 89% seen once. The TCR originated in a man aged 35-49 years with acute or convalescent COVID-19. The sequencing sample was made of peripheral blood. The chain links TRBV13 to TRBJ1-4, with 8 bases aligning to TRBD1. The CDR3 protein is CASSPGQGKLFF. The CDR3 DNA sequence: TGTGCCAGCAGCCCCGGACAGGGCAAACTGTTTTTT.